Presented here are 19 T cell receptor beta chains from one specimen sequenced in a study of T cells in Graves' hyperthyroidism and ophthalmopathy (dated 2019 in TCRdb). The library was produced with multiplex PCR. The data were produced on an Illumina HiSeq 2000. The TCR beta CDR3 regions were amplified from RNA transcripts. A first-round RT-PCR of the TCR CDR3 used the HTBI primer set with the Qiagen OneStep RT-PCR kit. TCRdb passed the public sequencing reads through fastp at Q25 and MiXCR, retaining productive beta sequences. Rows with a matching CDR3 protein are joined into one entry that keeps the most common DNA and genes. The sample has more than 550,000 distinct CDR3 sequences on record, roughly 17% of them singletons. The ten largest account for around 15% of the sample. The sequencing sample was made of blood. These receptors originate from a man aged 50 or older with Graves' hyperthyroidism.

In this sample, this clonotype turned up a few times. Here the CDR3 reads CASSVGDRTTAFF. CDR3 DNA: TGCGCCAGCAGCGTAGGGGACAGGACTACGGCTTTCTTT. This chain connects TRBV5-1 to TRBJ1-1; 8 bases line up with TRBD1. The CDR3 covers 13 residues. The trim removed 4 bases at V and 11 bases at J, leaving 10 bases unmatched. Per the germline V gene, CDR1 is SGHRS and CDR2 is YFSETQ.

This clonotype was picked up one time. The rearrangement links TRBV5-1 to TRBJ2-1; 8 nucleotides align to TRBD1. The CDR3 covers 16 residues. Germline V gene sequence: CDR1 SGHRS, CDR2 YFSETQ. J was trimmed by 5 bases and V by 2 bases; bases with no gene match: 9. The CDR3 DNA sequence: TGCGCCAGCAGCTTCAGGCAGGGGGCGGGTGACAATGAGCAGTTCTTC. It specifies CASSFRQGAGDNEQFF.

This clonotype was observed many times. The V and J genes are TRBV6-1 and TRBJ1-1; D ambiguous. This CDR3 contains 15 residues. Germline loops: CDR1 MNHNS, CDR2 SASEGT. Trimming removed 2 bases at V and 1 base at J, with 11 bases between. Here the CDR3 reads CASSEHPYPNTEAFF. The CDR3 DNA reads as TGTGCCAGCAGTGAACACCCCTACCCGAACACTGAAGCTTTCTTT.

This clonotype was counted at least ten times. CDR3 DNA sequence: TGTGCCAGCAGTGGGGGGGGCTTCAATCAGCCCCAGCATTTT. Its translation is CASSGGGFNQPQHF. The rearrangement joins TRBV2 to TRBJ1-5, with D tentatively TRBD1 (6 bases). V shed 4 bases and J shed 3 bases, with 10 bases lying between them. The length of the CDR3 is 14 residues. Germline-derived CDR1 and CDR2 are SNHLY and FYNNEI.

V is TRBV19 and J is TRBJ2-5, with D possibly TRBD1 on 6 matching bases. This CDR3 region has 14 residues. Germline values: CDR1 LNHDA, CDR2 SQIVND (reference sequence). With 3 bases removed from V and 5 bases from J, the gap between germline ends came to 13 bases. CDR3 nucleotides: TGTGCCAGTAGTATGGGCCAGGGGTTGGAGACCCAGTACTTC. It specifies CASSMGQGLETQYF.

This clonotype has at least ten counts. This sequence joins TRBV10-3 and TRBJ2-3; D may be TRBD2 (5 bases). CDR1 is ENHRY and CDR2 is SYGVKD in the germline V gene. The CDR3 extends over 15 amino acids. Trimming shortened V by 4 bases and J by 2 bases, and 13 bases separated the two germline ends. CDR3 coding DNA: TGTGCCATCAGTGTCACCGACTATGACACAGATACGCAGTATTTT. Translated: CAISVTDYDTDTQYF.

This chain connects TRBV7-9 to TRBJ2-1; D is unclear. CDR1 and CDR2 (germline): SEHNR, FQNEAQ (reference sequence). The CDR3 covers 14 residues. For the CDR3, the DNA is TGTGCTACGACGGCGATTACCTCCTACAATGAGCAGTTCTTC. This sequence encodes CATTAITSYNEQFF.

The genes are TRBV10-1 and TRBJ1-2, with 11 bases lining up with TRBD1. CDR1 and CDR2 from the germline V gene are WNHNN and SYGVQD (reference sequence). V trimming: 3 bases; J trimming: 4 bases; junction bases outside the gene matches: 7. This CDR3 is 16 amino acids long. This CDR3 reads CASSDSDRGQFYGYTF. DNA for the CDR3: TGCGCCAGCAGTGATTCGGACAGGGGGCAGTTCTATGGCTACACCTTC.

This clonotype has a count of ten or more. This CDR3 is CASSVLYRVQETQYF. The CDR3 nucleotides are TGCGCCAGCAGTGTTCTCTACAGGGTCCAAGAGACCCAGTACTTC. V usage is TRBV10-2 and J usage is TRBJ2-5; tentative D call: TRBD1 (6 bases). Between the trimmed V and J ends, which lost 4 bases and 1 base, there was a span of 13 bases. The germline gives CDR1 WSHSY, CDR2 SAAADI. The CDR3 has 15 residues.

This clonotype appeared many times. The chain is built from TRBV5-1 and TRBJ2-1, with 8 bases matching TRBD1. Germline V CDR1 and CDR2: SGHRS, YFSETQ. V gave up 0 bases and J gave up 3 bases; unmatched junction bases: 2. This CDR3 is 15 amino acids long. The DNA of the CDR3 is TGCGCCAGCAGCTTGGGGGGACAGGACTACAATGAGCAGTTCTTC. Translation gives CASSLGGQDYNEQFF.

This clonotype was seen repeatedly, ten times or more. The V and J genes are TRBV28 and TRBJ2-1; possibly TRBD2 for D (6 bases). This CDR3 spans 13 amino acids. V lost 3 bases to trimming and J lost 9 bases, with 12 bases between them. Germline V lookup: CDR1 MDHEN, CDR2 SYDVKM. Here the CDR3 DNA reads TGTGCCAGCAGTTTCGGAGGGCAATTTGAGCAGTTCTTC. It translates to CASSFGGQFEQFF.

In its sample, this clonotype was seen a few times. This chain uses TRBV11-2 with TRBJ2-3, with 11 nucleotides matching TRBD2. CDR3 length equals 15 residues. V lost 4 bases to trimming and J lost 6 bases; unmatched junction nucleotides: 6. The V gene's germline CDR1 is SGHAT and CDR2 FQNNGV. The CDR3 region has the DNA TGTGCCAGCAGCTACACTAGCGGGAGCCCGGATACGCAGTATTTT. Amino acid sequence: CASSYTSGSPDTQYF.

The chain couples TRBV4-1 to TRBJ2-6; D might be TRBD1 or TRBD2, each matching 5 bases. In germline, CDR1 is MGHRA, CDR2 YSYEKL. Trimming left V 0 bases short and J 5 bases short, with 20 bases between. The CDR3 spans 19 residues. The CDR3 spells CASSQDEGSRFSRANVLTF. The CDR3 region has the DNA TGCGCCAGCAGCCAAGATGAGGGGAGCCGGTTCTCGAGGGCCAACGTCCTGACTTTC.

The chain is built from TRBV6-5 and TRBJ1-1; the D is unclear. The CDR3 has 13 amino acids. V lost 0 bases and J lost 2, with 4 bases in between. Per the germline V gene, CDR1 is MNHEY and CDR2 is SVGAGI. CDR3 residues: CASSYSYNTEAFF. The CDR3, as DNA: TGTGCCAGCAGTTACTCCTATAACACTGAAGCTTTCTTT.

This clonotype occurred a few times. CDR3 bases: TGTGCCAGCAGCGGACGTCACCGACTAGCGGGGCTCAATGAGCAGTTCTTC. Its protein product is CASSGRHRLAGLNEQFF. The V and J genes are TRBV13 and TRBJ2-1; TRBD2 agrees at 11 bases. The CDR3 is 17 residues long. The V segment lost 5 bases and the J segment 6 bases; nucleotides outside the gene matches: 12. Germline V gives CDR1 PRHDT, CDR2 FYEKMQ (reference sequence). Based on the CDR3 plus reference TRBV13 and TRBJ2-1, the full variable domain is AAGVIQSPRHLIKEKRETATLKCYPIPRHDTVYWYQQGPGQDPQFLISFYEKMQSDKGSIPDRFSAQQFSDYHSELNMSSLELGDSALYFCASSGRHRLAGLNEQFFGPGTRLTVL.

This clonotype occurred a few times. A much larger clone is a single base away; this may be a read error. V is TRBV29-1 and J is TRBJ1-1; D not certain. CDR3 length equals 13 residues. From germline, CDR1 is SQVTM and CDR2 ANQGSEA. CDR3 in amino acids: CSVFPEMNTEALF. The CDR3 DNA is TGCAGCGTTTTTCCAGAGATGAACACTGAAGCTCTCTTT.

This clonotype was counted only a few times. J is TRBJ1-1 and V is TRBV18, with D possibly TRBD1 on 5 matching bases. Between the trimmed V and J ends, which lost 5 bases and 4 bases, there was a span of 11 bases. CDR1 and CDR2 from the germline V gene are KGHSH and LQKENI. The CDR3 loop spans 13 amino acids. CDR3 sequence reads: CASSGIGGTEAFF. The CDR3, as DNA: TGTGCCAGCTCAGGCATCGGGGGCACTGAAGCTTTCTTT.

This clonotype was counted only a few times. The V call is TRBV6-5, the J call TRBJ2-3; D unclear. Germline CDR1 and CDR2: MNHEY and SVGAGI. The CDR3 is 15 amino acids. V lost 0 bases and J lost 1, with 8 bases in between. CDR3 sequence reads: CASSYSSYRTDTQYF. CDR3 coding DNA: TGTGCCAGCAGTTACTCTTCCTATCGCACAGATACGCAGTATTTT.

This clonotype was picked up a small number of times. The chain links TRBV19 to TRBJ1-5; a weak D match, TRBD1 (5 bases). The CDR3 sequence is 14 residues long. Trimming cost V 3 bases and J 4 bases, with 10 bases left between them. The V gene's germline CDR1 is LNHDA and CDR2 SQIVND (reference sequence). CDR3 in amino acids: CASSIRVLNQPQHF. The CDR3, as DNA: TGTGCCAGTAGTATCAGGGTTTTAAATCAGCCCCAGCATTTT.